Following are 11 T cell receptor beta chains from one sample sequenced in a study of T cell responses to AZD1222 COVID-19 vaccine. Libraries were prepared by immunoSEQ multiplex PCR; TCRdb keeps only in-frame clonotypes and omits some of them. Of just over 80,000 clones in the sample, over 80% were seen once. Material: peripheral blood, obtained on day 0 of AZD1222 vaccination. The receptors here all came from an adult in good health.

A few counts support this clone. The V gene is TRBV6-4, the J gene TRBJ1-1; D remains unclear. Trimming left V 0 bases short and J 1 base short, with 3 bases between. The CDR3 is 13 amino acids. Germline V gene lookup returns CDR1 MRHNA and CDR2 SNTAGT. The CDR3 nucleotides are TGTGCCAGCAGTGACTCGACGAACACTGAAGCTTTCTTT. Amino acids: CASSDSTNTEAFF.

The chain employs TRBV27 and TRBJ1-1; 7 positions match TRBD1. The CDR3 length is 16 residues. In germline, CDR1 is MNHEY, CDR2 SMNVEV (reference sequence). With 4 bases clipped from V and 4 bases from J, the junction kept 12 bases outside the gene matches. The CDR3 coding sequence is TGTGCCAGCAGTTCACAGGGGATCTTGGCGACCACTGAAGCTTTCTTT. Its translation: CASSSQGILATTEAFF.

As DNA, the CDR3 is TGTGCCTGGAGTGGAGGGGGTAACTATGGCTACACCTTC. Its translation is CAWSGGGNYGYTF. The genes are TRBV30 and TRBJ1-2, with D possibly being TRBD1 (6 bases). Germline CDR1 and CDR2: GTSNPN and SVGIG (reference sequence). V was shortened by 1 base and J by 1 base, with 7 bases between the two germline ends. The CDR3 contains 13 residues.

The gene calls are TRBV7-6 and TRBJ1-1; a possible D gene is TRBD1 (5 bases). The CDR3 is 13 residues long. V was cut by 1 base and J by 5 bases, with 8 bases left in between. Germline V gene lookup returns CDR1 SGHVS and CDR2 FNYEAQ. The CDR3 bases are TGTGCCAGCAGCTTAGTGGCAGGGACTGAAGCTTTCTTT. This translates into CASSLVAGTEAFF.

CDR3: CASSPTGRTEAFF. The CDR3 nucleotides are TGTGCCAGCAGTCCTACAGGGCGCACTGAAGCTTTCTTT. The chain uses TRBV7-2 and TRBJ1-1; TRBD1 might be the D (6 bases). V dropped 6 bases and J dropped 4 bases, with 12 bases sitting between them. Per the germline V gene, CDR1 is SGHTA and CDR2 is FQGNSA. The CDR3 covers 13 residues.

V usage is TRBV27 and J usage is TRBJ2-3, with D unresolved. With 3 bases removed from V and 1 base from J, the gap between germline ends came to 11 bases. Germline V lookup: CDR1 MNHEY, CDR2 SMNVEV (reference sequence). This CDR3 spans 15 amino acids. This CDR3 is CASSFWAERTDTQYF. CDR3 nucleotides: TGTGCCAGCAGTTTCTGGGCGGAACGCACAGATACGCAGTATTTT.

This chain connects TRBV30 to TRBJ1-2; D unresolved. The V and J ends lost 5 bases and 0 bases respectively, with 13 bases between them. Germline CDR1 and CDR2: GTSNPN and SVGIG (reference sequence). The CDR3 loop spans 14 amino acids. Here the CDR3 reads CAWEDGQANYGYTF. CDR3 in DNA: TGTGCCTGGGAGGACGGCCAAGCTAACTATGGCTACACCTTC.

This chain connects TRBV11-2 to TRBJ1-2, with TRBD1 matching 7 bases. The CDR3 sequence is 15 residues long. CDR1 is SGHAT, CDR2 FQNNGV, per germline. The V and J ends lost 2 bases and 0 bases, in that order; junction bases with no gene match: 3. CDR3 sequence (DNA): TGTGCCAGCAGCTTAACGGGACAGACTAACTATGGCTACACCTTC. This encodes CASSLTGQTNYGYTF.

The rearrangement links TRBV30 to TRBJ1-4; 7 bases are a match to TRBD1. V shed 3 bases and J 6 bases; nucleotides not matched to a gene: 4. CDR1 is GTSNPN and CDR2 is SVGIG in the germline V gene (reference sequence). The CDR3 is 13 residues long. CDR3 residues: CAWRRGGDEKLFF. In DNA, the CDR3 is TGTGCCTGGAGGCGAGGGGGCGATGAAAAACTGTTTTTT.

As DNA, the CDR3 is TGTGCCACCAGCATCCAACTTGGGGGTGAAGCTTTCTTT. This encodes CATSIQLGGEAFF. The chain uses TRBV15 and TRBJ1-1; weak D call: TRBD1 (5 bases). This CDR3 is built from 13 residues. The ends were cut back, 4 bases at V and 7 bases at J, with 13 bases in the middle. CDR1 is LNHNV and CDR2 is YYDKDF in the germline V gene (reference sequence).

The chain has TRBV27 and TRBJ2-1; D uncertain. Between the trimmed V and J ends, which lost 3 bases and 4 bases, there was a span of 7 bases. The CDR3 covers 13 residues. Per the germline V gene, CDR1 is MNHEY and CDR2 is SMNVEV (reference sequence). The CDR3 region is CASSFFQYNEQFF. The CDR3 region has the DNA TGTGCCAGCAGTTTTTTCCAGTACAATGAGCAGTTCTTC.